Each of the 13 T cell receptor beta chains below was sequenced from the same sample in a study of CD8+CD57+ T cells in acquired aplastic anemia. Genomic DNA, serving as template, underwent TCR beta VDJ and CDR3 profiling. MiXCR, applied by TCRdb to the reads, yields one record per CDR3 protein. The data hold 200,000 or so distinct CDR3 sequences, with 55% to 70% observed a single time. The sequencing sample was made of sorted CD4+, CD8+, or CD8+CD57+ T cells (not recorded which) from PBMCs. The receptors derive from a human donor with severe aplastic anemia or a healthy control (not recorded which).

This clonotype occurred many times. The rearrangement joins TRBV19 to TRBJ1-1, with TRBD1 matching 7 bases. Germline V gene data show CDR1 as LNHDA and CDR2 as SQIVND (reference sequence). CDR3 length: 16 amino acids. V lost 3 bases and J lost 6; bases outside the gene matches: 13. The CDR3 reads CASSMGDRALQPEAFF. DNA for the CDR3: TGTGCCAGTAGTATGGGTGACAGGGCCCTCCAACCTGAAGCTTTCTTT. The full variable domain, completed using reference TRBV19 and TRBJ1-1, is DGGITQSPKYLFRKEGQNVTLSCEQNLNHDAMYWYRQDPGQGLRLIYYSQIVNDFQKGDIAEGYSVSREKKESFPLTVTSAQKNPTAFYLCASSMGDRALQPEAFFGQGTRLTVV.

The chain employs TRBV7-6 and TRBJ2-3, with 7 positions matching TRBD2. The V gene's germline CDR1 is SGHVS and CDR2 FNYEAQ. The J segment lost 3 bases and the V segment lost 5 bases, leaving 8 bases of the junction unmatched. The CDR3 has 15 amino acids. The DNA of the CDR3 is TGTGCCAGCAGCCCTCGGAGCGGGGCAACAGATACGCAGTATTTT. This translates into CASSPRSGATDTQYF.

V usage is TRBV9 and J usage is TRBJ1-3; tentative D call: TRBD1 (6 bases). The CDR3 has 14 amino acids. Trimming pared 4 bases from V and 3 bases from J, leaving 11 bases between. Germline values: CDR1 SGDLS, CDR2 YYNGEE. The CDR3 bases are TGTGCCAGCAGCCTAGGGGGGAATGGAAACACCATATATTTT. It yields the protein CASSLGGNGNTIYF.

Turning to this clonotype: A read error may account for a junction end that differs from germline. The rearrangement links TRBV14 to TRBJ2-7; 9 nucleotides align to TRBD1. The CDR3 totals 15 residues. From germline, CDR1 is SGHDN and CDR2 FVKESK. The CDR3 sequence is CASSQEGTGYGEQYF. The DNA for the CDR3 is TGCGCCAGCAGCCAAGAGGGGACAGGGTATGGCGAGCAGTACTTC.

As concerns this clonotype: One end of the junction fails to match germline, which may point to a read error. V and J are TRBV7-2 and TRBJ2-1, with 10 bases identical to TRBD2. Per germline, CDR1 SGHTA and CDR2 FQGNSA. The CDR3 sequence is 14 residues long. The DNA for the CDR3 is TGTGCCAGCAGTTTAGCGGGGGGTTTCAATGAGCAGTTCTTC. Amino acid sequence: CASSLAGGFNEQFF.

The chain links TRBV25-1 to TRBJ1-6; 7 positions match TRBD1. CDR3 length equals 14 residues. The junction had 10 bases not matched to a gene; V was cut back by 8 bases and J by 9 bases. Per the germline V gene, CDR1 is MGHDK and CDR2 is SYGVNS. CDR3 amino acids: CASDPDRIGSPLHF. CDR3 DNA sequence: TGTGCCAGCGACCCGGACAGGATTGGTTCACCCCTCCACTTT.

The rearrangement uses TRBV4-2 and TRBJ1-5, with D hard to call. Germline CDR1 LGHNA, CDR2 YNFKEQ. V was shortened by 0 bases and J by 14 bases, with 11 bases between the two germline ends. The CDR3 is 12 residues long. The DNA for the CDR3 is TGTGCCAGCAGCCAAGAAGAGGGATACGAGCATTTT. As protein: CASSQEEGYEHF.

This clonotype came up once. CDR3 sequence (DNA): TGTGCCAGCAGCCAGGGGTCCGGGGAGGGTTCACCCCTCCACTTT. It is translated as CASSQGSGEGSPLHF. This sequence joins TRBV4-2 and TRBJ1-6; D is ambiguous. Deletions cut 3 bases from V and 9 bases from J, with 15 bases between. The CDR3 is 15 residues long. Germline loops: CDR1 LGHNA, CDR2 YNFKEQ.

Details on this clonotype: A read error may account for a junction end that differs from germline. The chain recombines TRBV10-1 with TRBJ2-1, with TRBD1 matching 7 bases. Per the germline V gene, CDR1 is WNHNN and CDR2 is SYGVQD (reference sequence). The CDR3 runs 15 residues. CDR3 amino acids: CSSSPQDRLYNEQFF. DNA for the CDR3: TGTTCCAGCAGCCCGCAGGACAGGTTATACAATGAGCAGTTCTTC.

The chain is built from TRBV20-1 and TRBJ2-7, with D possibly matching TRBD1 (6 bases). CDR1 and CDR2 from the germline V gene are DFQATT and SNEGSKA (reference sequence). The V and J ends lost 3 bases and 2 bases respectively, with 14 bases between them. The CDR3 contains 14 residues. CDR3: CSARIRGRPYEQYF. DNA of the CDR3: TGCAGTGCTAGGATTAGGGGGAGACCCTACGAGCAGTACTTC.

This clonotype came up once. This rearrangement joins TRBV10-3 to TRBJ2-3; D unresolved. The germline CDR1 and CDR2 sequences are ENHRY and SYGVKD. The CDR3 is made up of 11 amino acids. V lost 7 bases and J lost 4, with 6 bases in between. DNA for the CDR3: TGTGCCATCACCGAAGCAGATACGCAGTATTTT. Translated: CAITEADTQYF.

The chain has TRBV7-9 and TRBJ2-7; 7 nucleotides align to TRBD1. The V gene's germline CDR1 is SEHNR and CDR2 FQNEAQ (reference sequence). V lost 7 bases and J lost 5; bases outside the gene matches: 11. This CDR3 region has 14 residues. This CDR3 is CASTITGTVDEQYF. The CDR3 bases are TGTGCCAGCACCATAACCGGGACAGTTGACGAGCAGTACTTC.

The V call is TRBV20-1, the J call TRBJ1-5; D unclear. This CDR3 has 10 residues. V lost 6 bases and J 4 bases, leaving 4 bases between the germline ends. Germline CDR1 and CDR2: DFQATT and SNEGSKA (reference sequence). CDR3 DNA: TGCAGTGCCGGGAATCAGCCCCAGCATTTT. This codes for CSAGNQPQHF.